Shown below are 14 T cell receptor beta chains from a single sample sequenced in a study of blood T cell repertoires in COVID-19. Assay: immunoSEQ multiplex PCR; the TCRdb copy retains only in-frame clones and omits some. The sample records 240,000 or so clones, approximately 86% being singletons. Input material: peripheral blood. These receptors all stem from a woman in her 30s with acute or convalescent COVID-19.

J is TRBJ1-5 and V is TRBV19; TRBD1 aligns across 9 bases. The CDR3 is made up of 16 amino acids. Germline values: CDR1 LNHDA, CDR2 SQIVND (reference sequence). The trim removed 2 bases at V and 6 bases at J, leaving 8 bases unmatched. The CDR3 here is CASSILAGQGRQPQHF. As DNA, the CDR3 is TGTGCCAGTAGTATACTTGCGGGACAGGGACGTCAGCCCCAGCATTTT.

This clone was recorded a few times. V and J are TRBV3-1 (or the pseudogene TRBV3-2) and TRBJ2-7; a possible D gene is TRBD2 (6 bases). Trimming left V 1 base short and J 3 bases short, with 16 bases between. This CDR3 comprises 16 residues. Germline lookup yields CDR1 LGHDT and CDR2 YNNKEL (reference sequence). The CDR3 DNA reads TGTGCCAGCAGCCAAGGCTGTACTAGCTCTATCTACGAGCAGTACTTC. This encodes CASSQGCTSSIYEQYF.

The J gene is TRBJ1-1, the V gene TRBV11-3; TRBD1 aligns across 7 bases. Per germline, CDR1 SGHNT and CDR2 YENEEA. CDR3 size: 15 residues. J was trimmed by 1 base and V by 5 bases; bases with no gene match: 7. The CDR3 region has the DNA TGTGCCAGCAGCGTATTAGGACAGGCGAACACTGAAGCTTTCTTT. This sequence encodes CASSVLGQANTEAFF.

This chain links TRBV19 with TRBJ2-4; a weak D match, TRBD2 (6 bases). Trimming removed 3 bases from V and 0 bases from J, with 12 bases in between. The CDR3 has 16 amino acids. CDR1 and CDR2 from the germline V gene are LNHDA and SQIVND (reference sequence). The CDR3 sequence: CASSIGTSIAKNIQYF. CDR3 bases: TGTGCCAGTAGTATCGGGACTTCCATAGCCAAAAACATTCAGTACTTC.

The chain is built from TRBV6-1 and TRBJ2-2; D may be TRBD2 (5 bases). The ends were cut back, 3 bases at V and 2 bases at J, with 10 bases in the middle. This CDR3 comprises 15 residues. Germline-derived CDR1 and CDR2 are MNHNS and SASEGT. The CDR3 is CASSDRAVNTGELFF. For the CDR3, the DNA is TGTGCCAGCAGTGACAGAGCGGTAAACACCGGGGAGCTGTTTTTT.

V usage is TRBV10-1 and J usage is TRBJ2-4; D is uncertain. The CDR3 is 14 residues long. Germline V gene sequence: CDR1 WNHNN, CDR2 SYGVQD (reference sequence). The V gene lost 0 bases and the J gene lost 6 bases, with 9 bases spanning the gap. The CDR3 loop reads CASSESGRLNIQYF. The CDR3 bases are TGCGCCAGCAGTGAGTCGGGCAGGTTAAACATTCAGTACTTC.

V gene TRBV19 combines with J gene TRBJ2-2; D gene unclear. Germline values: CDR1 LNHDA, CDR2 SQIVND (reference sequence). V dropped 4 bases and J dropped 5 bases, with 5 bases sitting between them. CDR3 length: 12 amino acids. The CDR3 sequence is CASSTTTGELFF. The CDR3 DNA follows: TGTGCCAGTAGTACAACAACCGGGGAGCTGTTTTTT.

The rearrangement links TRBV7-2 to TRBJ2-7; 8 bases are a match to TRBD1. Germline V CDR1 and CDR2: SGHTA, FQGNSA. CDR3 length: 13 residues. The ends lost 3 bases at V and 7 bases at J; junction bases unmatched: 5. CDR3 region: CASSLDRVAEQYF. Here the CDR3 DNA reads TGTGCCAGCAGCTTGGACAGGGTCGCGGAGCAGTACTTC.

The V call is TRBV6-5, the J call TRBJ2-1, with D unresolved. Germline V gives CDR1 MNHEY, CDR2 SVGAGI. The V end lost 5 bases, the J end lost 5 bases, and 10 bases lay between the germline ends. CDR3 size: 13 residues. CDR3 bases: TGTGCCAGCAGTAGAAGCGCAAACAATGAGCAGTTCTTC. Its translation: CASSRSANNEQFF.

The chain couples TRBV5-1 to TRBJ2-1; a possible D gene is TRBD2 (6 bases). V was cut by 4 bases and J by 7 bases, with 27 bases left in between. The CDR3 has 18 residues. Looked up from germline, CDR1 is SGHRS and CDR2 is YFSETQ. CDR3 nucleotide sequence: TGCGCCAGCAGCGGAGGACTATTTAATAGGGGTGGGCGGAATGAGCAGTTCTTC. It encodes CASSGGLFNRGGRNEQFF. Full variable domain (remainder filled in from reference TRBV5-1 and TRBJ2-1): KAGVTQTPRYLIKTRGQQVTLSCSPISGHRSVSWYQQTPGQGLQFLFEYFSETQRNKGNFPGRFSGRQFSNSRSEMNVSTLELGDSALYLCASSGGLFNRGGRNEQFFGPGTRLTVL.

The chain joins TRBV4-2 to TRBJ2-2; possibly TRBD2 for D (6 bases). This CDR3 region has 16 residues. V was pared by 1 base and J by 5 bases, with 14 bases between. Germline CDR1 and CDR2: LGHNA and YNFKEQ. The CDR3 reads CASSQVHGSGTGELFF. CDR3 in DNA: TGTGCCAGCAGCCAAGTTCACGGGAGTGGTACCGGGGAGCTGTTTTTT.

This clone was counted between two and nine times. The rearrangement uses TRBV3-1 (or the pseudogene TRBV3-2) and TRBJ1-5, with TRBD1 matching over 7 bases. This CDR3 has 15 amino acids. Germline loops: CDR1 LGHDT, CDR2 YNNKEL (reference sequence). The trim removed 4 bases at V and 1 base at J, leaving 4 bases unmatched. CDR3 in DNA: TGTGCCAGCAGCCGGGACAGACTAAGCAATCAGCCCCAGCATTTT. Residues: CASSRDRLSNQPQHF.

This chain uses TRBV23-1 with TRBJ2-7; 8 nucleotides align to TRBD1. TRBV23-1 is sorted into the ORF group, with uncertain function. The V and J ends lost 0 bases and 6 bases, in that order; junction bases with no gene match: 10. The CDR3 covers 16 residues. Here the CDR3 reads CASSQSPRTGCGEQYF. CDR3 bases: TGCGCCAGCAGTCAATCTCCAAGGACAGGGTGCGGCGAGCAGTACTTC.

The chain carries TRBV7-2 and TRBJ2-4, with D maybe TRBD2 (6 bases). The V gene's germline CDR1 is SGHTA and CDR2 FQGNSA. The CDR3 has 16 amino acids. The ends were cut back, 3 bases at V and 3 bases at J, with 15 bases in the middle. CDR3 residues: CASSLESGPLKNIQYF. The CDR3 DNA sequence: TGTGCCAGCAGCTTGGAAAGCGGGCCCCTCAAAAACATTCAGTACTTC. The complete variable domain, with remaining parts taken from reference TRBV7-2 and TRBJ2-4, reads GAGVSQSPSNKVTEKGKDVELRCDPISGHTALYWYRQSLGQGLEFLIYFQGNSAPDKSGLPSDRFSAERTGGSVSTLTIQRTQQEDSAVYLCASSLESGPLKNIQYFGAGTRLSVL.